One and the same sample provided the 5 T cell receptor beta chains below, sequenced in a study of blood T cells in healthy people across ages. For the second PCR, which ran for about 6 to 12 cycles, a sample-barcoded 5' primer and a J-beta primer mix were used. TCRdb analysed the 5' RACE reads with MiXCR anew, one entry per CDR3 protein. The top ten hold about 32% of the sample, which has hundreds of thousands of distinct CDR3 sequences, 40% to 45% seen once. Source material: blood. These receptors came from an elderly man in good health.

This clonotype was seen only a few times. The rearrangement joins TRBV12-3 or TRBV12-4 to TRBJ2-5; tentatively, D is TRBD1 (6 bases). Deletions cut 5 bases from V and 4 bases from J, with 14 bases between. The CDR3 loop spans 14 amino acids. CDR3 amino acids: CASSPARGSETQYF. The CDR3 DNA sequence: TGTGCCAGCAGTCCCGCCAGGGGCTCAGAGACCCAGTACTTC.

The chain employs TRBV5-1 and TRBJ2-2, with D possibly matching TRBD2 (6 bases). V was trimmed by 2 bases and J by 1 base, leaving 9 bases between them. The CDR3 sequence is 15 residues long. The germline gives CDR1 SGHRS, CDR2 YFSETQ. The CDR3 bases are TGCGCCAGCAGCTTCGGGGGATGGAACACCGGGGAGCTGTTTTTT. Amino acid sequence: CASSFGGWNTGELFF.

J is TRBJ2-3 and V is TRBV7-2; D unclear. From germline, CDR1 is SGHTA and CDR2 FQGNSA. V was cut by 3 bases and J by 14 bases, with 15 bases left in between. The length of the CDR3 is 12 residues. The CDR3: CASSLFRDRSYF. CDR3 bases: TGTGCCAGCAGCTTGTTTCGCGACCGATCGTATTTT.

In this sample, this clonotype turned up a few times. The chain recombines TRBV4-3 with TRBJ1-1; possibly TRBD1 for D (6 bases). In germline, CDR1 is LGHNA, CDR2 YSLEER. Trimming took off 3 bases at V and 1 base at J, with 18 bases between the two ends. CDR3 size: 17 residues. The CDR3: CASSQFITGIANTEAFF. CDR3 DNA: TGCGCCAGCAGCCAGTTCATTACAGGGATTGCGAACACTGAAGCTTTCTTT.

This clonotype was seen more than once but under ten times. The rearrangement uses TRBV12-3 or TRBV12-4 and TRBJ1-2, with TRBD1 identical over 7 bases. This CDR3 region has 15 residues. Trimming removed 5 bases from V and 3 bases from J; junction bases left unmatched: 9. The CDR3 region is CASSPTRGGHYGYTF. CDR3 in DNA: TGTGCCAGCAGTCCAACGAGAGGGGGCCACTATGGCTACACCTTC.